The T cell receptor beta chain under discussion was sequenced for a study of blood T cell repertoires in COVID-19. Study background: T cells, B-cell-depleted T cells, or PBMCs provided the cDNA or gDNA that served as material.

Germline V gene lookup returns CDR1 MNHEY and CDR2 SVGAGI. V was trimmed by 6 bases and J by 10 bases, leaving 16 bases between them. The CDR3 consists of 14 residues. Method: immunoSEQ multiplex PCR; TCRdb's copy keeps in-frame clones and lacks some. The sample records roughly 310,000 clones, roughly 90% being singletons. This chain links TRBV6-5 with TRBJ1-6; D is unresolved. Source material: peripheral blood. The source is a woman in her 30s with COVID-19, enrolled during active disease. As DNA, the CDR3 is TGTGCCAGCAGCGAGGGTTGGGAGAACTCACCCCTCCACTTT. Amino acids: CASSEGWENSPLHF.